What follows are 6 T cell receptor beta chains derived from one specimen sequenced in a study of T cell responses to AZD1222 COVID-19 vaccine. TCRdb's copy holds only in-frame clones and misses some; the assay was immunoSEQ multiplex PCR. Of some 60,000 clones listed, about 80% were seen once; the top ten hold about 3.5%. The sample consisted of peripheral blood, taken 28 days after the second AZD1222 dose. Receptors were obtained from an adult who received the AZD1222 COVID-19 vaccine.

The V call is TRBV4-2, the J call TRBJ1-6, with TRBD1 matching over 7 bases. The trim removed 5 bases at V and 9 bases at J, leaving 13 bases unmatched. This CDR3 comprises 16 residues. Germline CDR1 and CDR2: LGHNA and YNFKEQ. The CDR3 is CASSDNRDRVISPLHF. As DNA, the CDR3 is TGTGCCAGCAGCGACAACCGGGACAGAGTGATTTCACCCCTCCACTTT.

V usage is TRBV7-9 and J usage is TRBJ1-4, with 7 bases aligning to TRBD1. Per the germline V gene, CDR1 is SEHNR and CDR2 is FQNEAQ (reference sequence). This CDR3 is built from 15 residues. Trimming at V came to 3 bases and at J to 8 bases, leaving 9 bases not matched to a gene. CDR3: CASSLTGTEEEKLFF. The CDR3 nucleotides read TGTGCCAGCAGCTTGACCGGGACAGAGGAAGAAAAACTGTTTTTT.

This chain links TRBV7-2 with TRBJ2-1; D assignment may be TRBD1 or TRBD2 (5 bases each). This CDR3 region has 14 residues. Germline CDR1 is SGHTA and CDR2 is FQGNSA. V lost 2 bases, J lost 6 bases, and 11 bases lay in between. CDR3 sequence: CASSLSGPPNEQFF. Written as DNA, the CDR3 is TGTGCCAGCAGCTTATCGGGACCCCCCAATGAGCAGTTCTTC.

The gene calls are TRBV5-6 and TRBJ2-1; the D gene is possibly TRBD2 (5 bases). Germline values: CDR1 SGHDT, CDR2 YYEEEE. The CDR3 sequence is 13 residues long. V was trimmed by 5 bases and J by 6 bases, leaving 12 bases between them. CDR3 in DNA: TGTGCCAGCAGGCATAGAGGGCCCAATGAGCAGTTCTTC. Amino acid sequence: CASRHRGPNEQFF.

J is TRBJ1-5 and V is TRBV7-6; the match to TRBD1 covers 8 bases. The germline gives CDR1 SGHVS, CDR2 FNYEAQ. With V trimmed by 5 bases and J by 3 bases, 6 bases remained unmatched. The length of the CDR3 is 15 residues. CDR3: CASSETGDYNQPQHF. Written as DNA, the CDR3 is TGTGCCAGCAGCGAGACAGGGGACTACAATCAGCCCCAGCATTTT.

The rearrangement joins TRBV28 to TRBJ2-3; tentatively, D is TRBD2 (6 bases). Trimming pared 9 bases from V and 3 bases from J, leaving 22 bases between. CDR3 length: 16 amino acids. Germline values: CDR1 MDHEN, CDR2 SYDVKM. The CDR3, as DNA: TGTGCCAGTCTCCACGGGTTTACGGGGGTGACAGATACGCAGTATTTT. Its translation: CASLHGFTGVTDTQYF.